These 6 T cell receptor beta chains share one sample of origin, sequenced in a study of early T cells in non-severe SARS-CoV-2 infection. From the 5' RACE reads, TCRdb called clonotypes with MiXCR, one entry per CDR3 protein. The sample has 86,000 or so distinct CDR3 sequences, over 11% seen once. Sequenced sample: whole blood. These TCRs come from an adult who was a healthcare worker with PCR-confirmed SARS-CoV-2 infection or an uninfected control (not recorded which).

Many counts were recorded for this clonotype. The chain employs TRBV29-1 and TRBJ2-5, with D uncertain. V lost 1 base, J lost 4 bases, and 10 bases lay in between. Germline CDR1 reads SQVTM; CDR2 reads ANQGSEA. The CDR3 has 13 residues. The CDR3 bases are TGCAGCGTTGAAGCAGGCTTGGGAGAGACCCAGTACTTC. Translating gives CSVEAGLGETQYF.

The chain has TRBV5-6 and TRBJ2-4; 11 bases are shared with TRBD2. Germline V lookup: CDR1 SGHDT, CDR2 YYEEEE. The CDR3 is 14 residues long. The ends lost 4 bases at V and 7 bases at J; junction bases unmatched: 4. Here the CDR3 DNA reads TGTGCCAGCAGCCCACTAGCGGGAGCGAACATTCAGTACTTC. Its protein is CASSPLAGANIQYF.

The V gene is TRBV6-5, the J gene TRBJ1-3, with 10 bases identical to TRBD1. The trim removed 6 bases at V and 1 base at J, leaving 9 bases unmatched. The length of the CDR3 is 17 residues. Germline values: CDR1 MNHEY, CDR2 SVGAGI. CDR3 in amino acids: CASSRGTGDLSGNTIYF. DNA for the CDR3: TGTGCCAGCAGCCGAGGGACAGGGGATTTATCTGGAAACACCATATATTTT.

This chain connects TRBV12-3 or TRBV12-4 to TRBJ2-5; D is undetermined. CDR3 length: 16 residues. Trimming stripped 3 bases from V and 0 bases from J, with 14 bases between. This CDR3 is CASSFQAAKYQETQYF. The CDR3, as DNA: TGTGCCAGCAGTTTCCAGGCAGCCAAATACCAAGAGACCCAGTACTTC.

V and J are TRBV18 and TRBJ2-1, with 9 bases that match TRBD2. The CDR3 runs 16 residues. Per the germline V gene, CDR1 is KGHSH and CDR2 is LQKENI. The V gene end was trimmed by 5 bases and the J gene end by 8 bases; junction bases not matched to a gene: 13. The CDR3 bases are TGTGCCAGCTCATCCGGGCGCCTAGCGGGGTCCTATGAGCAGTTCTTC. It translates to CASSSGRLAGSYEQFF.

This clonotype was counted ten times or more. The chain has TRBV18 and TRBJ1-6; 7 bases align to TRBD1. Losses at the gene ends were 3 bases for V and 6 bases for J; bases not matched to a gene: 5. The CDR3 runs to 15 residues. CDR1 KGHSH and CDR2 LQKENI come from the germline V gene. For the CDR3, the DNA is TGTGCCAGCTCACCGACAGGGAGCAGTAATTCACCCCTCCACTTT. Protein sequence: CASSPTGSSNSPLHF.